The present entry profiles one T cell receptor beta chain with its context. The sample originates from a study of a mutant IDH1 vaccine in newly diagnosed glioma. Study overall: Radiotherapy, temozolomide, or both had been given previously, and both were given to most.

Data came from immunoSEQ multiplex PCR; TCRdb stores just in-frame clones and leaves some out. This sample has 65,000 to 70,000 clones; around 86% occur once, and the top ten carry over 2.5%. The CDR3 is 13 residues long. Trimming left V 3 bases short and J 6 bases short, with 8 bases between. CDR1 and CDR2 from the germline V gene are MRHNA and SNTAGT. Sample time point: baseline, week 1 (first vaccination visit). Treatment reported: pre-vaccination baseline after standard-of-care therapy. Sequencing used PBMCs, obtained from a glioma patient treated with radiotherapy, temozolomide or both. The V gene is TRBV6-4, the J gene TRBJ2-2; D ambiguous. The sequence was obtained from a young man with glioma. CDR3 sequence: CASSESSSGELFF. The CDR3 DNA reads as TGTGCCAGCAGTGAATCTAGTTCCGGGGAGCTGTTTTTT.